Listed below are T cell receptor beta chains from one sample, sequenced in a study of beta chain features in type 1 diabetes. The table came from immunoSEQ multiplex PCR; TCRdb's copy has only in-frame clones and leaves some out. The table has tens of thousands of clones, under 35% seen once. The specimen was stem cell memory CD4+ T cells from blood. All receptors come from a woman younger than 35 in good health. Each CDR3 is given without its conserved first and last residue. Each record gives: J gene, V gene, CDR3 protein.

j_call: TRBJ1-5; v_call: TRBV30; cdr3_aa: AWSARGALDQPQH
j_call: TRBJ1-1; v_call: TRBV7-2; cdr3_aa: ASSFGGTTNTEAF
j_call: TRBJ1-5; v_call: TRBV7-2; cdr3_aa: ASSRSSGSNQPQH
j_call: TRBJ2-5; v_call: TRBV7-2; cdr3_aa: ASSLRPLGLETQY
j_call: TRBJ1-1; v_call: TRBV5-4; cdr3_aa: ASSSPKGGTEAF
j_call: TRBJ2-5; v_call: TRBV28; cdr3_aa: ASSSQGAGGPGAQY
j_call: TRBJ2-3; v_call: TRBV27; cdr3_aa: ASSFRGPTDTQY
j_call: TRBJ2-3; v_call: TRBV4-3; cdr3_aa: ASSPTDRVGDTQY
j_call: TRBJ2-6; v_call: TRBV14; cdr3_aa: ASSRQGAPSGPGANVLT
j_call: TRBJ2-7; v_call: TRBV4-1; cdr3_aa: ASSQERIRSSYEQY
j_call: TRBJ2-5; v_call: TRBV5-1; cdr3_aa: ASSPDSQETQY
j_call: TRBJ2-5; v_call: TRBV6-7; cdr3_aa: ASSYSGAGGRRETQY
j_call: TRBJ2-7; v_call: TRBV5-1; cdr3_aa: ASSLTGLAGGYEQY
j_call: TRBJ2-7; v_call: TRBV20-1; cdr3_aa: SARLASEQY
j_call: TRBJ1-5; v_call: TRBV30; cdr3_aa: AWSRGTGERPQH
j_call: TRBJ2-6; v_call: TRBV2; cdr3_aa: ANAGDGSGANVLT
j_call: TRBJ2-7; v_call: TRBV19; cdr3_aa: ASSPGIGTVTYEQY
j_call: TRBJ1-4; v_call: TRBV9; cdr3_aa: ASSRQGSEKLF
j_call: TRBJ2-1; v_call: TRBV2; cdr3_aa: ASSEGGGVNEQF
j_call: TRBJ2-1; v_call: TRBV29-1; cdr3_aa: SVELGQGPSNPYNEQF
j_call: TRBJ2-1; v_call: TRBV30; cdr3_aa: ASGMNEQF
j_call: TRBJ1-1; v_call: TRBV30; cdr3_aa: AWTTGRNTKAF
j_call: TRBJ1-2; v_call: TRBV9; cdr3_aa: ASSGVFRVDGYT
j_call: TRBJ2-7; v_call: TRBV18; cdr3_aa: ASSPPGRVHEQY
j_call: TRBJ2-7; v_call: TRBV11-1; cdr3_aa: ASSLARYSYEQY
j_call: TRBJ1-2; v_call: TRBV6-6; cdr3_aa: ASSAVQGGGYGYT
j_call: TRBJ2-1; v_call: TRBV11-2; cdr3_aa: ASRSDGRFYNEQF
j_call: TRBJ1-4; v_call: TRBV19; cdr3_aa: ASSHRDRGVMELF
j_call: TRBJ1-2; v_call: TRBV6-5; cdr3_aa: ASSYGVADYGYT
j_call: TRBJ2-5; v_call: TRBV7-2; cdr3_aa: ASSLKHRQETQY
j_call: TRBJ1-2; v_call: TRBV4-3; cdr3_aa: ASSQSQGVSPHT
j_call: TRBJ1-4; v_call: TRBV7-9; cdr3_aa: ASSLAGLREKLF
j_call: TRBJ1-1; v_call: TRBV27; cdr3_aa: ATREGLISAEAF
j_call: TRBJ1-2; v_call: TRBV6-6; cdr3_aa: ASKYRDSYGYT
j_call: TRBJ2-6; v_call: TRBV5-1; cdr3_aa: ASSAGRSSGANVLT
j_call: TRBJ1-2; v_call: TRBV10-3; cdr3_aa: AISKSTGEDGYT
j_call: TRBJ1-5; v_call: TRBV19; cdr3_aa: ASSTRTGPSNQPQH
j_call: TRBJ2-7; v_call: TRBV2; cdr3_aa: ASSFSYEQY
j_call: TRBJ1-1; v_call: TRBV5-1; cdr3_aa: ASSFGTALEAF
j_call: TRBJ1-1; v_call: TRBV7-9; cdr3_aa: ASSYVPTGTGNTEAF
j_call: TRBJ1-1; v_call: TRBV2; cdr3_aa: ASSVQGMGEAF
j_call: TRBJ2-2; v_call: TRBV6-6; cdr3_aa: ATVLGPRNTGELF